Below, 8 T cell receptor beta chains from the same sample are listed, as sequenced in a study of cytomegalovirus exposure and HLA in healthy donors. Profiling relied on immunoSEQ multiplex PCR, and the TCRdb table lists in-frame clones only, not all of them. Of 55,000 to 75,000 clones in the sample, approximately 94% were seen once. Sequenced sample: PBMCs. These receptor sequences come from a man aged 18 to 29 in good health and CMV-seropositive.

This chain joins TRBV11-2 and TRBJ1-4; a weak D match, TRBD1 (6 bases). The CDR3 extends over 16 amino acids. Between the trimmed V and J ends, which lost 5 bases and 5 bases, there was a span of 18 bases. Germline values: CDR1 SGHAT, CDR2 FQNNGV. CDR3 loop: CASSPPRRGGNEKLFF. The CDR3 nucleotides are TGTGCCAGCAGCCCTCCTCGGAGGGGGGGGAATGAAAAACTGTTTTTT. Full variable domain (remainder filled in from reference TRBV11-2 and TRBJ1-4): EAGVAQSPRYKIIEKRQSVAFWCNPISGHATLYWYQQILGQGPKLLIQFQNNGVVDDSQLPKDRFSAERLKGVDSTLKIQPAKLEDSAVYLCASSPPRRGGNEKLFFGSGTQLSVL.

V and J are TRBV19 and TRBJ1-3, with D possibly TRBD1 on 5 matching bases. Germline V lookup: CDR1 LNHDA, CDR2 SQIVND (reference sequence). The germline V and J ends were trimmed by 3 bases and 0 bases, with 12 bases remaining between them. The CDR3 totals 16 residues. CDR3 loop: CASSIKGSSSGNTIYF. CDR3 in DNA: TGTGCCAGTAGTATCAAGGGGTCGAGCTCTGGAAACACCATATATTTT.

This clone was observed a few times. The rearrangement uses TRBV7-2 and TRBJ2-3; the D gene is possibly TRBD2 (6 bases). V lost 2 bases to trimming and J lost 2 bases, with 8 bases between them. Germline lookup yields CDR1 SGHTA and CDR2 FQGNSA. The CDR3 runs to 14 residues. CDR3 nucleotide sequence: TGTGCCAGCAGCTTAAGGACTACCACAGATACGCAGTATTTT. Translation: CASSLRTTTDTQYF.

This chain uses TRBV4-2 with TRBJ1-2, with 9 bases that match TRBD1. The length of the CDR3 is 12 residues. Trimming took 4 bases from V and 6 from J; bases not matched to a gene: 0. Germline CDR1 LGHNA, CDR2 YNFKEQ. The CDR3 is CASSRQGDGYTF. The CDR3 DNA reads TGTGCCAGCAGCCGACAGGGGGATGGCTACACCTTC.

This clone was counted between two and nine times. The chain links TRBV5-1 to TRBJ2-3; a weak D match, TRBD2 (5 bases). The CDR3 runs 15 residues. Trimming left V 1 base short and J 2 bases short, with 11 bases between. The germline V gene has CDR1 SGHRS and CDR2 YFSETQ. As DNA, the CDR3 is TGCGCCAGCAGCTTGCTAGAGCGGTCCACAGATACGCAGTATTTT. Amino acids: CASSLLERSTDTQYF.

This chain joins TRBV7-2 and TRBJ2-2; no definite D call. The germline gives CDR1 SGHTA, CDR2 FQGNSA. The V gene lost 1 base and the J gene lost 1 base, with 7 bases spanning the gap. The CDR3 spans 15 residues. The CDR3 sequence is CASSLDGQNTGELFF. CDR3 in DNA: TGTGCCAGCAGCTTAGATGGGCAGAACACCGGGGAGCTGTTTTTT. The full variable domain, rest sourced from reference TRBV7-2 and TRBJ2-2, is GAGVSQSPSNKVTEKGKDVELRCDPISGHTALYWYRQSLGQGLEFLIYFQGNSAPDKSGLPSDRFSAERTGGSVSTLTIQRTQQEDSAVYLCASSLDGQNTGELFFGEGSRLTVL.

The J gene is TRBJ2-5, the V gene TRBV28; 9 nucleotides match TRBD2. Germline CDR1 MDHEN, CDR2 SYDVKM. The CDR3 has 14 amino acids. V was clipped by 5 bases and J by 2 bases; unmatched bases: 3. The CDR3 nucleotides are TGTGCCAGCAGTGCTAGCGGGATGCAAGAGACCCAGTACTTC. It is translated as CASSASGMQETQYF.

This chain uses TRBV7-2 with TRBJ2-5, with 9 bases matching TRBD2. Germline trimming cut 2 bases from V and 2 bases from J; bases unmatched to any gene: 0. Germline values: CDR1 SGHTA, CDR2 FQGNSA. The CDR3 runs to 14 residues. Here the CDR3 DNA reads TGTGCCAGCAGCTTACTAGCGGGACAAGAGACCCAGTACTTC. Amino acid sequence: CASSLLAGQETQYF.